The clone carrying this TCR beta chain occurred a few times. As yet, its antigen is unknown. This specimen belongs to a study of blood T cells in healthy people across ages. Findings of the study overall: Naive CD4+ cells and diversity were both higher in long-lived donors than in aged donors.

The second PCR ran roughly 6 to 11 cycles with a sample-barcoded 5' primer and J-beta primers. A single record per CDR3 protein comes from TCRdb applying MiXCR to the 5' RACE reads. The sample records fewer than 800,000 distinct CDR3 sequences, around 48% being singletons. Germline CDR1 and CDR2: SGHRS and YFSETQ. The CDR3 spans 15 residues. Material for sequencing was blood. The rearrangement uses TRBV5-1 and TRBJ2-4, with D unclear. TRBJ2-7 matches the DNA end more closely, so the J call is doubtful. This sequence originates from a woman aged 55-69 years in good health. The CDR3 nucleotides are TGCGCCAGCAGCTTGGCAACGTCTAGGTCGAACGAGCAGTACTTC. This translates into CASSLATSRSNEQYF.